This TCR beta chain was observed in a study of blood T cell repertoires in COVID-19. For the study at large: Sites in the United States, Italy and Spain provided acute and convalescent COVID-19 samples. Sources were T cells, B-cell-depleted T cells, or PBMCs; the material itself was cDNA or gDNA.

Original processing notes: Reference gene primer amplification in the assay estimated nucleated cell counts. The method was immunoSEQ multiplex PCR; TCRdb's version includes in-frame clones alone and lacks a portion of them. V and J calls and clone size come straight from that table; D and trimming were deduced from the DNA. Of 300,000 to 400,000 clones in the sample, roughly 90% were seen once. This clone was picked up one time. This CDR3 is built from 13 residues. Germline V CDR1 and CDR2: SGHTA, FQGNSA. Trimming left V 5 bases short and J 7 bases short, with 12 bases between. Seattle patient enrollment occurred during active infection, with longitudinal follow-up thereafter.

V usage is TRBV7-2 and J usage is TRBJ1-5; D is undetermined. The receptor was derived from a woman in her 70s with COVID-19, enrolled during active disease. The specimen was peripheral blood. The CDR3 loop is CASSERVRQPQHF. DNA for the CDR3: TGTGCCAGCAGCGAGAGGGTTCGGCAGCCCCAGCATTTT.